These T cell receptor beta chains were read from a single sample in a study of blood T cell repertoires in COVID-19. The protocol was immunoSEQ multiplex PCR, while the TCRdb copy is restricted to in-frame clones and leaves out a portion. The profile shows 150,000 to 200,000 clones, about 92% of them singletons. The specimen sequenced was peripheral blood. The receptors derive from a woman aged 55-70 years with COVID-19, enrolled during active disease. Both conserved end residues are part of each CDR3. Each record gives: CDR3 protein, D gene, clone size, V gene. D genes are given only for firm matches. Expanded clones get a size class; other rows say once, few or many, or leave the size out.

CDR3 protein: CASSKVGDSLNQPQHF; D gene: .; clone size: .; V gene: TRBV21-1
CDR3 protein: CASSLQGQEKLFF; D gene: .; clone size: .; V gene: TRBV7-8
CDR3 protein: CASRLALGQADSGNTIYF; D gene: .; clone size: .; V gene: TRBV12-2
CDR3 protein: CASSQGARGVGGNTIYF; D gene: .; clone size: .; V gene: TRBV4-3
CDR3 protein: CASSPQGDSGNTIYF; D gene: .; clone size: .; V gene: TRBV19
CDR3 protein: CASSQVWTGDYGYTF; D gene: TRBD1; clone size: .; V gene: TRBV4-2
CDR3 protein: CASSPRGTSGGRSSYNEQFF; D gene: TRBD2; clone size: .; V gene: TRBV5-1
CDR3 protein: CAIRASGDPYEQYF; D gene: TRBD2; clone size: .; V gene: TRBV10-3
CDR3 protein: CASRSVTEAFF; D gene: .; clone size: few; V gene: TRBV7-9
CDR3 protein: CASSGSGAHQPQHF; D gene: .; clone size: .; V gene: TRBV7-2
CDR3 protein: CASTSSGNTIYF; D gene: .; clone size: .; V gene: TRBV6-5
CDR3 protein: CASSFTVSTNEKLFF; D gene: .; clone size: .; V gene: TRBV5-5
CDR3 protein: CASSYGVGARGYTF; D gene: .; clone size: once; V gene: TRBV7-9
CDR3 protein: CASSSDSNTGELFF; D gene: .; clone size: .; V gene: TRBV13
CDR3 protein: CASSVETANTGELFF; D gene: .; clone size: .; V gene: TRBV9
CDR3 protein: CASSIRFGEGYTF; D gene: .; clone size: once; V gene: TRBV19
CDR3 protein: CASSVEGDSDTQYF; D gene: .; clone size: .; V gene: TRBV9
CDR3 protein: CAGIQDKPGTEAFF; D gene: .; clone size: .; V gene: TRBV5-8
CDR3 protein: CASSLRWTSGYNEQFF; D gene: TRBD2; clone size: .; V gene: TRBV7-3
CDR3 protein: CSAMDGGEQYF; D gene: .; clone size: .; V gene: TRBV20-1
CDR3 protein: CASSGLGVGEKLFF; D gene: .; clone size: once; V gene: TRBV5-1
CDR3 protein: CASSPTGVDGYTF; D gene: TRBD1; clone size: .; V gene: TRBV7-2
CDR3 protein: CASSTTYTDTQYF; D gene: .; clone size: .; V gene: TRBV27
CDR3 protein: CASTAGILSGANVLTF; D gene: .; clone size: .; V gene: TRBV7-9
CDR3 protein: CASSEATGGQGIRGYTF; D gene: TRBD1; clone size: .; V gene: TRBV6-1
CDR3 protein: CASSLAGNYGYTF; D gene: .; clone size: .; V gene: TRBV5-4
CDR3 protein: CASSFDITKVNTEAFF; D gene: .; clone size: .; V gene: TRBV5-4
CDR3 protein: CASSIQDRANTEAFF; D gene: .; clone size: .; V gene: TRBV7-2
CDR3 protein: CASPGQSQNGYTF; D gene: .; clone size: few; V gene: TRBV6-5
CDR3 protein: CASGTGTGANVLTF; D gene: TRBD1; clone size: .; V gene: TRBV5-1
CDR3 protein: CASSPRTGRNTGELFF; D gene: TRBD1; clone size: once; V gene: TRBV2
CDR3 protein: CASSDPGLAYNEQFF; D gene: TRBD2; clone size: .; V gene: TRBV7-6
CDR3 protein: CASSYSRAYGYTF; D gene: .; clone size: .; V gene: TRBV6-5
CDR3 protein: CASSPHSTDTQYF; D gene: .; clone size: .; V gene: TRBV7-7
CDR3 protein: CASRGRGGEQYF; D gene: .; clone size: .; V gene: TRBV6-5
CDR3 protein: CASSLLPDRGGDTQYF; D gene: TRBD1; clone size: once; V gene: TRBV18